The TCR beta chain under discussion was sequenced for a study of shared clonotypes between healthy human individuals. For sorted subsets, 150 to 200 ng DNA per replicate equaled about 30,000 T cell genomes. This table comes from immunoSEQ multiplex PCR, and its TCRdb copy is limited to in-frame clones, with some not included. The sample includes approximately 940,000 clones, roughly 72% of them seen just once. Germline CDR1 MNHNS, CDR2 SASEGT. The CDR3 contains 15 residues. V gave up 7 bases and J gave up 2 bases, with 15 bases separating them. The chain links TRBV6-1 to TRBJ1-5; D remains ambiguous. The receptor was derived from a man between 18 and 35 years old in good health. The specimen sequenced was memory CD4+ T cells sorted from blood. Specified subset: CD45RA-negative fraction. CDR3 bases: TGTGCCAGCACCCCCCGGCCGGATGGCAATCAGCCCCAGCATTTT. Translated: CASTPRPDGNQPQHF.